The sequence of this TCR beta chain was determined in a study of blood T cell repertoires in COVID-19. Clones were sequenced by immunoSEQ multiplex PCR, and TCRdb holds only the in-frame ones, with some missing. The sample gives about 210,000 clones, more than 65% of which show up once; 9.5% to 10% is in the top ten. J gave up 0 bases and V 1 base, and 17 bases lay outside the gene matches. CDR1 and CDR2 (germline): SGDLS, YYNGEE. CDR3 length: 23 amino acids. This sequence was found in a man aged 50-59 years with active or convalescent COVID-19. The specimen was peripheral blood. The chain has TRBV9 and TRBJ2-1, with 15 bases matching TRBD2. The CDR3: CASSVHPLPGLAGGANSYNEQFF. CDR3 sequence (DNA): TGTGCCAGCAGCGTACACCCTTTGCCGGGACTAGCGGGAGGAGCAAACTCCTACAATGAGCAGTTCTTC.